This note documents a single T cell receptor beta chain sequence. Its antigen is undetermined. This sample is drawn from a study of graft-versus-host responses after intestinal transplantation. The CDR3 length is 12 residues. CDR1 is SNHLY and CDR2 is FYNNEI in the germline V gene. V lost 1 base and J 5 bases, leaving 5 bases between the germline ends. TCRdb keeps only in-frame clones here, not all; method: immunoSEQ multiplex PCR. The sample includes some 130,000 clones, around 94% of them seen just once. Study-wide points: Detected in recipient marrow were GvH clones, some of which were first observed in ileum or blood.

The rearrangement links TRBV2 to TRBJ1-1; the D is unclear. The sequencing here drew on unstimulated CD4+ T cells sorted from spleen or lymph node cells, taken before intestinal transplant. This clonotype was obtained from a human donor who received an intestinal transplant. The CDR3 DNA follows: TGTGCCAGCAGTGAAGAAGGGACTGAAGCTTTCTTT. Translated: CASSEEGTEAFF.